Shown below are 29 T cell receptor beta chains from a single sample sequenced in a study of OX40 agonist ivuxolimab in advanced cancers. Profiling relied on immunoSEQ multiplex PCR, and the TCRdb table lists in-frame clones only, not all of them. The sample gives around 13,000 clones, 67% of which show up once; 20% to 30% is in the top ten. The source material was CD4+ or CD8+ T cells sorted from blood, sampled in a trial of the OX40 agonist ivuxolimab. These receptors all stem from an adult with an advanced solid tumor such as melanoma, head and neck, liver or kidney cancer.

V usage is TRBV5-1 and J usage is TRBJ2-1; perhaps TRBD2 as D (6 bases). Germline V lookup: CDR1 SGHRS, CDR2 YFSETQ. The V gene lost 4 bases and the J gene lost 0 bases, with 11 bases spanning the gap. The CDR3 sequence is 15 residues long. In DNA, the CDR3 is TGCGCCAGCAGCCGTGACGGGAGCTCCTACAATGAGCAGTTCTTC. This sequence encodes CASSRDGSSYNEQFF. The full variable domain, in which reference TRBV5-1 and TRBJ2-1 provide the parts outside the CDR3, is KAGVTQTPRYLIKTRGQQVTLSCSPISGHRSVSWYQQTPGQGLQFLFEYFSETQRNKGNFPGRFSGRQFSNSRSEMNVSTLELGDSALYLCASSRDGSSYNEQFFGPGTRLTVL.

V and J are TRBV2 and TRBJ2-1; 11 bases are a match to TRBD2. Trimming at V came to 7 bases and at J to 4 bases, leaving 9 bases not matched to a gene. Germline V gene sequence: CDR1 SNHLY, CDR2 FYNNEI. The CDR3 spans 16 residues. CDR3 sequence: CASITSGRSGYNEQFF. CDR3 bases: TGTGCCAGCATTACTAGCGGGAGATCTGGGTACAATGAGCAGTTCTTC.

This clone is classed as medium-sized. As DNA, the CDR3 is TGTGCCAGCTCGTGGACAGGGTCTGAAGCTTTCTTT. Amino acid sequence: CASSWTGSEAFF. The rearrangement links TRBV7-9 to TRBJ1-1; 8 nucleotides agree with TRBD1. CDR3 length: 12 amino acids. With V trimmed by 8 bases and J by 6 bases, 5 bases remained unmatched. Germline V gene sequence: CDR1 SEHNR, CDR2 FQNEAQ (reference sequence).

V gene TRBV27 combines with J gene TRBJ1-6; TRBD1 agrees at 7 bases. The J segment lost 9 bases and the V segment lost 7 bases, leaving 9 bases of the junction unmatched. This CDR3 contains 14 residues. CDR1 and CDR2 (germline): MNHEY, SMNVEV (reference sequence). The CDR3 is CASTPDRTFSPLHF. In DNA form, the CDR3 reads TGTGCCAGCACCCCGGACAGGACCTTTTCACCCCTCCACTTT.

This rearrangement joins TRBV27 to TRBJ1-1; no clear D gene. The V gene lost 3 bases and the J gene lost 1 base, with 6 bases spanning the gap. The CDR3 has 13 amino acids. The germline CDR1 and CDR2 sequences are MNHEY and SMNVEV (reference sequence). The DNA for the CDR3 is TGTGCCAGCAGTTTTAGGTCGAACACTGAAGCTTTCTTT. It translates to CASSFRSNTEAFF.

This clone was observed a handful of times. This chain uses TRBV9 with TRBJ1-4; TRBD1 might be the D (5 bases). CDR1 is SGDLS and CDR2 is YYNGEE in the germline V gene. The CDR3 is 15 residues long. The V gene lost 0 bases and the J gene lost 7 bases, with 13 bases spanning the gap. CDR3 in DNA: TGTGCCAGCAGCGTAGCCAAGTCAGGGAGTGAAAAACTGTTTTTT. It specifies CASSVAKSGSEKLFF.

The chain is built from TRBV27 and TRBJ1-1, with D unclear. The CDR3 consists of 16 residues. Trimming removed 2 bases at V and 0 bases at J, with 13 bases between. Germline values: CDR1 MNHEY, CDR2 SMNVEV (reference sequence). Here the CDR3 reads CASSLGVGLMNTEAFF. Written as DNA, the CDR3 is TGTGCCAGCAGTTTAGGCGTGGGGTTAATGAACACTGAAGCTTTCTTT.

Of note for this clone: At the DNA level, this CDR3 is encoded by other sequences in the same sample as well. The chain combines TRBV27 with TRBJ2-1; no definite D call. The V end lost 2 bases, the J end lost 7 bases, and 9 bases lay between the germline ends. CDR1 and CDR2 (germline): MNHEY, SMNVEV (reference sequence). The CDR3 totals 13 residues. The CDR3 DNA follows: TGTGCCAGCAGTTTAGCCGGTTTAAATGAGCAGTTCTTC. Translation: CASSLAGLNEQFF.

The J gene is TRBJ2-7, the V gene TRBV27, with TRBD1 identical over 7 bases. The length of the CDR3 is 14 residues. V shed 2 bases, J shed 0 bases, and the junction held 1 base outside the gene matches. Germline CDR1 and CDR2: MNHEY and SMNVEV (reference sequence). CDR3 in amino acids: CASSLTGASYEQYF. The CDR3 DNA reads as TGTGCCAGCAGTTTAACAGGGGCCTCCTACGAGCAGTACTTC.

The V call is TRBV28, the J call TRBJ2-1, with 7 bases aligning to TRBD1. V trimming: 5 bases; J trimming: 5 bases; junction bases outside the gene matches: 0. Germline V gene lookup returns CDR1 MDHEN and CDR2 SYDVKM. The CDR3 loop spans 12 amino acids. The CDR3 DNA follows: TGTGCCAGCAGTGGGACAGACAATGAGCAGTTCTTC. Translation: CASSGTDNEQFF.

As concerns this clone: Other DNA sequences from this sample encode an identical CDR3 as well. The chain employs TRBV5-1 and TRBJ2-3; D is possibly TRBD1 or TRBD2 (6 bases each). The CDR3 runs 15 residues. Germline-derived CDR1 and CDR2 are SGHRS and YFSETQ. V lost 1 base to trimming and J lost 2 bases, with 11 bases between them. The chain's CDR3 is CASSLNGGPTDTQYF. In nucleotides, the CDR3 is TGCGCCAGCAGCTTGAACGGGGGCCCCACAGATACGCAGTATTTT. The full variable domain, its missing parts supplied by reference TRBV5-1 and TRBJ2-3, is KAGVTQTPRYLIKTRGQQVTLSCSPISGHRSVSWYQQTPGQGLQFLFEYFSETQRNKGNFPGRFSGRQFSNSRSEMNVSTLELGDSALYLCASSLNGGPTDTQYFGPGTRLTVL.

The rearrangement joins TRBV11-1 to TRBJ1-6, with a weak D call TRBD1 (5 bases). This CDR3 spans 14 amino acids. Trimming took off 5 bases at V and 5 bases at J, with 10 bases between the two ends. Germline CDR1 and CDR2: SGHAT and FQDESV (reference sequence). The CDR3 loop is CASSHRGNNSPLHF. CDR3 DNA sequence: TGTGCCAGCAGCCACCGGGGGAATAATTCACCCCTCCACTTT.

This clone is a singleton in its sample. The V gene is TRBV5-6, the J gene TRBJ2-5; D ambiguous. Trimming pared 5 bases from V and 3 bases from J, leaving 8 bases between. The V gene's germline CDR1 is SGHDT and CDR2 YYEEEE. There are 12 residues in the CDR3. The CDR3 sequence: CASSNREETQYF. In nucleotides, the CDR3 is TGTGCCAGCAGTAATAGGGAAGAGACCCAGTACTTC.

V gene TRBV11-2 combines with J gene TRBJ1-2; D is possibly TRBD1 (5 bases). CDR1 and CDR2 from the germline V gene are SGHAT and FQNNGV. Between the trimmed V and J ends, which lost 5 bases and 0 bases, there was a span of 16 bases. This CDR3 has 16 amino acids. CDR3 DNA sequence: TGTGCCAGCAGCCCAAGCCTCAGGGACCCTAACTATGGCTACACCTTC. It is translated as CASSPSLRDPNYGYTF.

The V gene is TRBV7-8, the J gene TRBJ1-3; D may be TRBD1 (6 bases). This CDR3 has 16 amino acids. Germline V gives CDR1 SGHVS, CDR2 FQNEAQ. V lost 2 bases, J lost 4 bases, and 15 bases lay in between. In DNA form, the CDR3 reads TGTGCCAGCAGCTTACCCCAGGGGTCAGGAGGAAACACCATATATTTT. This codes for CASSLPQGSGGNTIYF.

CDR3 in DNA: TGTGCCAGCAGCTCTCCCAGGGGGAAGGGCTCTAACGAGCAGTACTTC. Its protein product is CASSSPRGKGSNEQYF. This chain links TRBV7-9 with TRBJ2-7; 7 bases are shared with TRBD1. There are 16 residues in the CDR3. The germline CDR1 and CDR2 sequences are SEHNR and FQNEAQ (reference sequence). V lost 4 bases to trimming and J lost 5 bases; unmatched junction nucleotides: 14.

Judged by abundance, this clone is large. The chain uses TRBV5-4 and TRBJ1-5, with D uncertain. The ends were cut back, 0 bases at V and 5 bases at J, with 3 bases in the middle. The CDR3 is 12 amino acids. Germline assignment: CDR1 SGHNT and CDR2 YYREEE (reference sequence). CDR3 loop: CASSLGDQPQHF. CDR3 sequence (DNA): TGTGCCAGCAGCTTGGGGGATCAGCCCCAGCATTTT.

This chain links TRBV30 with TRBJ1-2, with D maybe TRBD1 (5 bases). Germline CDR1 GTSNPN, CDR2 SVGIG (reference sequence). This CDR3 has 15 amino acids. V lost 1 base and J 1 base, leaving 13 bases between the germline ends. The CDR3 DNA is TGTGCCTGGAGTGGACTGGGGCAATATAACTATGGCTACACCTTC. Translating gives CAWSGLGQYNYGYTF.

The rearrangement joins TRBV7-9 to TRBJ1-3, with a tentative D call TRBD1 (6 bases). Germline CDR1 reads SEHNR; CDR2 reads FQNEAQ (reference sequence). The CDR3 spans 16 residues. V lost 4 bases and J lost 0, with 13 bases in between. The CDR3 protein is CASSSHRDNSGNTIYF. The CDR3 nucleotides are TGTGCCAGCAGCTCCCACCGGGACAACTCTGGAAACACCATATATTTT.

The rearrangement links TRBV7-3 to TRBJ2-1; TRBD1 aligns across 7 bases. This CDR3 is built from 14 residues. The germline V gene has CDR1 SGHTA and CDR2 FQGTGA. V was clipped by 5 bases and J by 4 bases; unmatched bases: 5. CDR3: CASSVGTAYNEQFF. CDR3 nucleotide sequence: TGTGCCAGCAGCGTAGGGACAGCTTACAATGAGCAGTTCTTC.

The chain carries TRBV6-4 and TRBJ1-5; no definite D call. From germline, CDR1 is MRHNA and CDR2 SNTAGT. The CDR3 is 13 amino acids. Between the trimmed V and J ends, which lost 6 bases and 3 bases, there was a span of 9 bases. The CDR3 sequence: CASSLLLNQPQHF. The CDR3 nucleotides are TGTGCCAGCAGCCTCTTGCTCAATCAGCCCCAGCATTTT.

This sequence joins TRBV7-9 and TRBJ2-3; D is perhaps TRBD1 (6 bases). V dropped 5 bases and J dropped 0 bases, with 15 bases sitting between them. CDR1 is SEHNR, CDR2 FQNEAQ, per germline (reference sequence). The CDR3 has 16 residues. The DNA of the CDR3 is TGTGCCAGCAGCCCCAAGACAGGACCCAGCACAGATACGCAGTATTTT. It translates to CASSPKTGPSTDTQYF. Filled out from reference TRBV7-9 and TRBJ2-3, the complete variable domain reads DTGVSQNPRHKITKRGQNVTFRCDPISEHNRLYWYRQTLGQGPEFLTYFQNEAQLEKSRLLSDRFSAERPKGSFSTLEIQRTEQGDSAMYLCASSPKTGPSTDTQYFGPGTRLTVL.

This chain uses TRBV30 with TRBJ2-5; 9 positions match TRBD2. The junction had 3 bases not matched to a gene; V was cut back by 1 base and J by 6 bases. This CDR3 spans 13 amino acids. Germline V gene sequence: CDR1 GTSNPN, CDR2 SVGIG (reference sequence). The DNA for the CDR3 is TGTGCCTGGAGTGGCGGGAGGGCGAAGACCCAGTACTTC. Amino acid sequence: CAWSGGRAKTQYF.

This sequence joins TRBV5-1 and TRBJ1-2; weak D call: TRBD1 (6 bases). CDR1 and CDR2 (germline): SGHRS, YFSETQ. V was pared by 0 bases and J by 3 bases, with 18 bases between. This CDR3 contains 17 residues. The CDR3 DNA is TGCGCCAGCAGCTTGGACGGGGGGGCCCTCGCCCACTATGGCTACACCTTC. It specifies CASSLDGGALAHYGYTF.

This chain links TRBV20-1 with TRBJ2-7; the D is unclear. Trimming cost V 5 bases and J 3 bases, with 5 bases left between them. Germline assignment: CDR1 DFQATT and CDR2 SNEGSKA (reference sequence). The CDR3 sequence is 10 residues long. The CDR3 loop is CSAGSYEQYF. The CDR3 coding sequence is TGCAGTGCTGGAAGCTACGAGCAGTACTTC.

The J gene is TRBJ2-3, the V gene TRBV5-4, with TRBD2 as a possible D gene (6 bases). The length of the CDR3 is 16 residues. Germline V gene lookup returns CDR1 SGHNT and CDR2 YYREEE (reference sequence). V shed 0 bases and J shed 5 bases, with 16 bases lying between them. The CDR3 region has the DNA TGTGCCAGCAGCTTGGACGGGAGCCCACGGGGAGATACGCAGTATTTT. Translation: CASSLDGSPRGDTQYF.

The chain is built from TRBV27 and TRBJ2-2, with 8 bases fitting TRBD2. This CDR3 has 15 residues. V shed 3 bases, J shed 7 bases, and the junction held 7 bases outside the gene matches. The germline V gene encodes CDR1 MNHEY and CDR2 SMNVEV (reference sequence). The CDR3 here is CASSFRSGGIGELFF. CDR3 DNA sequence: TGTGCCAGCAGTTTCCGGAGCGGGGGCATCGGGGAGCTGTTTTTT.

The chain links TRBV19 to TRBJ1-1, with D possibly TRBD1 on 5 matching bases. Trimming took 6 bases from V and 1 from J, leaving 9 bases between them. Germline-derived CDR1 and CDR2 are LNHDA and SQIVND (reference sequence). The CDR3 contains 13 residues. The CDR3 loop reads CASSLGGNTEAFF. The DNA for the CDR3 is TGTGCCAGTAGCCTGGGGGGGAACACTGAAGCTTTCTTT.

This chain connects TRBV9 to TRBJ2-7, with 11 bases fitting TRBD2. The V gene's germline CDR1 is SGDLS and CDR2 YYNGEE. The CDR3 sequence is 16 residues long. The junction had 7 bases not matched to a gene; V was cut back by 3 bases and J by 2 bases. As DNA, the CDR3 is TGTGCCAGCAGCGCCGAGACTAGCGGGGCCCCCTACGAGCAGTACTTC. It specifies CASSAETSGAPYEQYF.